This T cell receptor (beta chain) was sequenced during a study of T cell responses to AZD1222 COVID-19 vaccine. Study outcomes and limitations: Only a handful of AZD1222 recipients tested seropositive at baseline. Vaccine-related CD4 TCRs covered spike, predominating at 160-218 and 743-854. Females made up more of the donors, who were largely white British, and clonal diversity may have come out too low.

Profiled with immunoSEQ multiplex PCR; TCRdb holds only in-frame clones, not every one. This sample carries about 110,000 clones, approximately 86% of them seen once, and the ten largest clones take approximately 4.7%. CDR1 ENHRY and CDR2 SYGVKD come from the germline V gene. The CDR3 contains 14 residues. Trimming pared 4 bases from V and 9 bases from J, leaving 16 bases between. A remark on this clone: Its antigen is not identified.

V is TRBV10-3 and J is TRBJ1-5, with D hard to call. The source was peripheral blood, collected on day 0 of AZD1222 vaccination. The sequence derives from an adult in good health. The CDR3 bases are TGTGCCATCAGTGGCGCGGACGGATCACGGCCCCAGCATTTT. Translating it yields CAISGADGSRPQHF.